A selection of T cell receptor beta chains follows, all from one sample in a study of healthy donors' naive CD4 and CD8 T cells. TCRdb passed the reads through MiXCR, listing each CDR3 protein once. The sample contains approximately 200,000 distinct CDR3 sequences, over 60% of which appear only once. The sequencing sample was made of naive CD4+ and CD8+ T cells sorted from blood, pooled from several donors. The receptors here all came from a pool of human donors in good health; the sample pools cells from several healthy donors. Both conserved end residues are part of each CDR3. D genes are given only for firm matches. Clone size is not always given. Where it is, it says once, few, many or a class for expanded clones.

>TRBJ1-5|-|TRBV6-5|few|14
TGTGCCAGCAGGTCACAGGGTTTCAATCAGCCCCAGCATTTT
CASRSQGFNQPQHF
>TRBJ2-7|TRBD1|TRBV27|-|16
TGTGCCAGCAGCACCCGTAGGGACAGAAGACTGTGGGAGCAGTACTTC
CASSTRRDRRLWEQYF
>TRBJ2-3|TRBD2|TRBV27|-|15
TGTGCCAGCAGTTCTGGGACTAGCGGCACAGATACGCAGTATTTT
CASSSGTSGTDTQYF
>TRBJ2-5|-|TRBV19|-|14
TGTGCCAGTAGTATCCTGGGCCACCAAGAGACCCAGTACTTC
CASSILGHQETQYF
>TRBJ1-5|-|TRBV27|-|15
TGTGCCAGCAGTTTGGTATCTGATAGCAATCAGCCCCAGCATTTT
CASSLVSDSNQPQHF
>TRBJ2-1|-|TRBV20-1|few|18
TGCAGTGCTAGAGACTCAGAGCTCGGGACGCCGTCATACAATGAGCAGTTCTTC
CSARDSELGTPSYNEQFF
>TRBJ2-1|-|TRBV30|-|10
TGTGCCTGGAGTGTAACGGAGCAGTTCTTC
CAWSVTEQFF
>TRBJ2-7|-|TRBV27|few|13
TGTGCCAGCGCACGCGGGCCGGTCTGGGAGCAGTACTTC
CASARGPVWEQYF
>TRBJ2-7|-|TRBV11-2|few|14
TGTGCCAGCAGTCTTTCTAAGAGGGTCTACGAGCAGTACTTC
CASSLSKRVYEQYF
>TRBJ2-6|-|TRBV29-1|-|16
TGCAGCGGAACGGCCCAGGACCTCTCTGGGGCCAACGTCCTGACTTTC
CSGTAQDLSGANVLTF
>TRBJ2-1|-|TRBV19|-|15
TGTGCCAGTAGTATAGCCCCCGAGAGCTACAATGAGCAGTTCTTC
CASSIAPESYNEQFF
>TRBJ2-5|-|TRBV29-1|-|13
TGCAGCGTTGCCCCCGGGCGTAAAGAGACCCAGTACTTC
CSVAPGRKETQYF
>TRBJ2-4|TRBD1|TRBV14|-|15
TGTGCCAGCAGCAGGGACAGTTTGGCCAAAAACATTCAGTACTTC
CASSRDSLAKNIQYF
>TRBJ1-1|TRBD1|TRBV29-1|-|15
TGCAGCGTGACGCGGACAGGGGTGAGAAATACTGAAGCTTTCTTT
CSVTRTGVRNTEAFF
>TRBJ2-2|-|TRBV29-1|-|13
TGCAGCGGTACGACACCGAACACCGGGGAGCTGTTTTTT
CSGTTPNTGELFF
>TRBJ2-7|-|TRBV6-5|few|13
TGTGCCAGCAGTTACGGGGCTTCCTACGAGCAGTACTTC
CASSYGASYEQYF
>TRBJ1-2|TRBD1|TRBV29-1|-|12
TGCAGTGCCGACAGGGCGGTCTATGGCTACACCTTC
CSADRAVYGYTF
>TRBJ2-5|-|TRBV6-6|-|16
TGTGCCAGCAGTTACGAGGTGGCGACTGGCCAAGAGACCCAGTACTTC
CASSYEVATGQETQYF
>TRBJ1-5|-|TRBV11-2|-|15
TGTGCCAGCAGCTTCAGGGGAGGTGGCAATCAGCCCCAGCATTTT
CASSFRGGGNQPQHF
>TRBJ1-2|-|TRBV29-1|-|15
TGCAGCGTTGAAAGGCGTACCCAAGGCCCGAGTGGCTACACCTTC
CSVERRTQGPSGYTF
>TRBJ2-1|TRBD2|TRBV29-1|few|14
TGCAGCGTTGATGGCGGGAGGGCCTCCTATGAGCAGTTCTTC
CSVDGGRASYEQFF
>TRBJ2-1|-|TRBV2|-|16
TGTGCCAGCAGTGAAAGCCCGGCTAGCGATAACAATGAGCAGTTCTTC
CASSESPASDNNEQFF
>TRBJ2-5|-|TRBV18|-|14
TGTGCCAGCTCACCACTCGGAAGGACGGAGACCCAGTACTTC
CASSPLGRTETQYF
>TRBJ1-2|-|TRBV10-3|-|12
TGTGCCATCAGTGAGTCGGGGAGTGGCTACACCTTC
CAISESGSGYTF
>TRBJ2-7|TRBD2|TRBV7-2|-|14
TGTGCCAGCAGCTCCTGGACTAGCGGGAGTGAGCAGTACTTC
CASSSWTSGSEQYF
>TRBJ2-7|TRBD1|TRBV19|few|15
TGTGCCAGTAGTTGGGGACAGGGAGGGACCTACGAGCAGTACTTC
CASSWGQGGTYEQYF
>TRBJ2-3|-|TRBV19|-|17
TGTGCCAGTAGTATAGCTTACCGGCTAGCCAGCACAGATACGCAGTATTTT
CASSIAYRLASTDTQYF
>TRBJ1-2|-|TRBV6-1|-|14
TGTGCCAGCAGTGAAAATGGCTTGGATTATGGCTACACCTTC
CASSENGLDYGYTF
>TRBJ2-1|-|TRBV20-1|-|15
TGCAGTGCTAGAGGGTCTAGCGACTACTGGAATGAGCAGTTCTTC
CSARGSSDYWNEQFF
>TRBJ2-7|-|TRBV10-3|-|11
TGTGCCACCCAGGGAAGCTACGAGCAGTACTTC
CATQGSYEQYF
>TRBJ1-2|-|TRBV6-5|-|20
TGTGCCAGCAGTTACTTACCCTTCGGTAGCCCAGGACATCAGGATTATGGCTACACCTTC
CASSYLPFGSPGHQDYGYTF
>TRBJ2-1|-|TRBV29-1|-|12
TGCAGCGTCGCCCTTAGCTTCGGAACTCGGTTCTTC
CSVALSFGTRFF
>TRBJ2-1|TRBD2|TRBV6-5|-|17
TGTGCCAGCAGTTATAGGACCGGACTAGCGGCCTACAATGAGCAGTTCTTC
CASSYRTGLAAYNEQFF
>TRBJ2-2|-|TRBV5-4|-|16
TGTGCCAGCAGCTTGGCTCTCACGCCCGTCACCGGGGAGCTGTTTTTT
CASSLALTPVTGELFF
>TRBJ2-5|-|TRBV29-1|few|13
TGCAGCGTTGAAGACGCAGGGCAGGAGACCCAGTACTTC
CSVEDAGQETQYF
>TRBJ2-5|-|TRBV6-2/TRBV6-3|-|15
TGTGCCAGCAGTTACCAGGGGCCGAACAAAGAGACCCAGTACTTC
CASSYQGPNKETQYF
>TRBJ2-5|TRBD2|TRBV29-1|few|15
TGCAGCGTTGGGCTAGCGGGGGTGGGGGCAGAGACCCAGTACTTC
CSVGLAGVGAETQYF
>TRBJ1-2|-|TRBV12-3/TRBV12-4|-|14
TGTGCCAGCAGCCTCAATAGGGATTTCTATGGCTACACCTTC
CASSLNRDFYGYTF
>TRBJ2-3|-|TRBV12-3/TRBV12-4|-|13
TGTGCCAGCATCCCCGGGGAGTGGGGTACGCAGTATTTT
CASIPGEWGTQYF
>TRBJ1-4|TRBD1|TRBV6-1|once|14
TGTGCCAGCGGACAGGGCGGTACTAATGAAAAACTGTTTTTT
CASGQGGTNEKLFF
>TRBJ1-1|TRBD1|TRBV6-5|few|15
TGTGCCAGCAGTTACAGCAGACAGGGGAACACTGAAGCTTTCTTT
CASSYSRQGNTEAFF
>TRBJ2-7|-|TRBV6-5|-|15
TGTGCCAGCAGTTACCTAGGGCTTCTGGTTGACGAGCAGTACTTC
CASSYLGLLVDEQYF
>TRBJ1-3|-|TRBV11-2|-|14
TGTGCCAGCAGTTGGGGGAACTCTGGAAACACCATATATTTT
CASSWGNSGNTIYF
>TRBJ1-1|-|TRBV4-2|few|15
TGTGCCAGCAGCCAAGATTTCTCTCTGAACACTGAAGCTTTCTTT
CASSQDFSLNTEAFF
>TRBJ1-4|-|TRBV7-8|-|15
TGTGCCAGCAGCTCCTGGACAGCAACTAATGAAAAACTGTTTTTT
CASSSWTATNEKLFF
>TRBJ1-2|-|TRBV6-5|-|14
TGTGCCAGCAGTTTCGAAGGCGGGTACTATGGCTACACCTTC
CASSFEGGYYGYTF
>TRBJ2-1|TRBD2|TRBV30|once|15
TGTGCCTCCACGGAGGGACTAGCGGGAGTTGAGGAGCAGTTCTTC
CASTEGLAGVEEQFF
>TRBJ1-6|-|TRBV6-5|once|15
TGTGCCAGCAGTTACGGGGAGGGGTTTAATTCACCCCTCCACTTT
CASSYGEGFNSPLHF
>TRBJ2-7|-|TRBV29-1|-|13
TGCAGCGTTGAATCAGGGGACCCCTACGAGCAGTACTTC
CSVESGDPYEQYF
>TRBJ1-2|TRBD1|TRBV4-2|-|14
TGCGCCAGCAGCGGGTCAGGGGGCTTCTATGGCTACACCTTC
CASSGSGGFYGYTF
>TRBJ2-5|TRBD1|TRBV6-5|-|12
TGTGCCAGCGGACAGGTCCAAGAGACCCAGTACTTC
CASGQVQETQYF
>TRBJ2-7|TRBD2|TRBV27|-|15
TGTGCCAGCAGTTTATTCCTAGCGGGGACCTACGAGCAGTACTTC
CASSLFLAGTYEQYF
>TRBJ1-5|-|TRBV6-5|-|14
TGTGCCAGCAGTTACGGCAGGGGAGGACAGCCCCAGCATTTT
CASSYGRGGQPQHF
>TRBJ2-1|-|TRBV29-1|-|14
TGCAGCGTTGACAATTACCCGACCTACAATGAGCAGTTCTTC
CSVDNYPTYNEQFF
>TRBJ2-3|TRBD2|TRBV7-9|-|18
TGTGCCAGCAGCCCGGTGTGGCTAGCGGGAGGGCCGCCAGATACGCAGTATTTT
CASSPVWLAGGPPDTQYF